These T cell receptor beta chains were read from a single sample in a study of Ad26.COV2.S vaccination and SARS-CoV-2 variants. Here immunoSEQ multiplex PCR was the method, and the copy in TCRdb shows in-frame clones only, minus some. Of about 400,000 clones in the sample, roughly 88% were seen once. Sequences were derived from peripheral blood, sampled in a trial of Ad26.COV2.S vaccine versus placebo. All receptors derive from a person aged 18 to 59 who received the Ad26.COV2.S COVID-19 vaccine or a placebo. The CDR3 runs from the conserved cysteine through the conserved F or W. Clone sizes are given selectively: once, few, many, or a class where the clone is expanded.

v_gene	abundance	j_gene	CDR3aa
TRBV4-2	few	TRBJ1-2	CASSSEGGGDYGYTF
TRBV5-1	few	TRBJ1-1	CASSSFTTGGGTEAFF
TRBV11-2	NA	TRBJ1-4	CASSLQQGTNEKLFF
TRBV25-1	NA	TRBJ2-7	CASRTRTGDAYEQYF
TRBV13	NA	TRBJ2-7	CASSGTGGGVEQYF
TRBV3-1/TRBV3-2	NA	TRBJ2-1	CASSQVRVYHEQFF
TRBV29-1	NA	TRBJ2-5	CSAVLAGGQETQYF
TRBV30	NA	TRBJ1-4	CACTHDEKLFF
TRBV30	NA	TRBJ2-7	CAWSDPGQGAREQYF
TRBV18	NA	TRBJ1-6	CASSPLGGSYNSPLHF
TRBV18	NA	TRBJ1-2	CASSPSQGYYGYTF
TRBV28	NA	TRBJ1-1	CASSFGLNTEAFF
TRBV30	NA	TRBJ2-7	CAWSGGTSGGPFRREQYF
TRBV7-8	NA	TRBJ2-2	CASSRMGYTGELFF
TRBV6-5	NA	TRBJ2-1	CASRAGGGPHNEQFF
TRBV2	NA	TRBJ2-7	CASSEAARGVGQYF
TRBV28	NA	TRBJ2-7	CASSFGEPYEQYF
TRBV7-2	NA	TRBJ2-2	CASSLTSGAAGELFF
TRBV3-1/TRBV3-2	NA	TRBJ1-3	CASSLRGNTIYF
TRBV9	NA	TRBJ1-6	CASSVVADNSPLHF
TRBV6-6	NA	TRBJ2-7	CASSYSRGYEQYF
TRBV28	once	TRBJ1-5	CASSADTDSNQPQHF
TRBV9	NA	TRBJ2-3	CASSPIGQGDTQYF
TRBV4-1	NA	TRBJ2-7	CASSQDKGRYEQYF
TRBV5-1	NA	TRBJ2-3	CASSRATLNTDTQYF
TRBV16	NA	TRBJ2-1	CASSQRAGTTEQFF
TRBV25-1	NA	TRBJ1-2	CASSAPGTGRSYGYTF
TRBV20-1	NA	TRBJ2-7	CSASETVAVEQYF
TRBV6-1	NA	TRBJ2-3	CASSEGVASGSTDTQYF
TRBV7-9	NA	TRBJ2-5	CASSFDMAGVTETQYF
TRBV4-2	NA	TRBJ2-1	CASNLEESSYNEQFF
TRBV19	NA	TRBJ1-2	CASSIRRDRATNNYGYTF
TRBV2	NA	TRBJ2-2	CASSVDLILNTGELFF
TRBV5-5	NA	TRBJ1-5	CASRLTGYSNQPQHF
TRBV7-9	NA	TRBJ2-3	CASSFRQGTDTQYF
TRBV4-1	NA	TRBJ2-7	CASSQEGASGGSYEQYF
TRBV9	NA	TRBJ2-7	CASSTYRDPSYEQYF
TRBV6-5	NA	TRBJ1-2	CASSYYGGNYGYTF
TRBV6-5	NA	TRBJ2-7	CASSADRGTTYEQYF
TRBV7-6	NA	TRBJ2-1	CASSSIAGGRANEQFF
TRBV6-2/TRBV6-3	NA	TRBJ2-2	CASSYNEGRSGELFF
TRBV12-5	NA	TRBJ1-2	CASGLSQGASGYTF
TRBV29-1	NA	TRBJ2-3	CSGGGTSGELVQDTQYF
TRBV5-6	NA	TRBJ1-1	CASGLGGRDTEAFF
TRBV7-9	NA	TRBJ2-7	CASNPGTGHYEQYF
TRBV28	NA	TRBJ1-1	CASKGEVTNTEAFF
TRBV15	NA	TRBJ1-6	CATSPGTSYNSPLHF
TRBV11-3	NA	TRBJ2-3	CASSSTSGDLTDTQYF
TRBV11-2	NA	TRBJ1-5	CASSLGSGSNQPQHF